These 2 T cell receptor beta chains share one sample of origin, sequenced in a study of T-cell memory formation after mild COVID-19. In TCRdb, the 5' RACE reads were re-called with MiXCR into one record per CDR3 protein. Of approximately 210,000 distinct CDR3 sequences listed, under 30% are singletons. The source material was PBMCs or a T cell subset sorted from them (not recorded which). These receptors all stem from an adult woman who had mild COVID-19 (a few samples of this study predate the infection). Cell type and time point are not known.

CDR3 amino acids: CASSLPLLAGKNTGELFF. CDR3 sequence (DNA): TGTGCCAGCAGCCTGCCTCTTTTAGCGGGAAAAAACACCGGGGAGCTGTTTTTT. This chain links TRBV7-9 with TRBJ2-2; 8 nucleotides align to TRBD2. This CDR3 contains 18 residues. CDR1 and CDR2 (germline): SEHNR, FQNEAQ (reference sequence). The V segment lost 5 bases and the J segment 2 bases; nucleotides outside the gene matches: 13.

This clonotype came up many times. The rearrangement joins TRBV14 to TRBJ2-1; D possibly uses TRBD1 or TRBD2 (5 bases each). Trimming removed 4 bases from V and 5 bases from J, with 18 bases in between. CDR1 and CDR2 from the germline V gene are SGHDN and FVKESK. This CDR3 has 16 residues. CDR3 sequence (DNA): TGTGCCAGCAGCCCAGTACCGGTGGGGCGGGACAATGAGCAGTTCTTC. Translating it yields CASSPVPVGRDNEQFF.